The clone carrying this T cell receptor beta chain was observed a single time. The antigen is not known. The data were obtained in a study of a mutant IDH1 vaccine in newly diagnosed glioma. Study-level background: Vaccinations, eight in total, occurred in weeks 1, 3, 5, 7, 11, 15, 19, 23. Commencement of vaccination occurred 4-6 weeks following radiotherapy alone, or concurrently with temozolomide cycles. Every participant had undergone radiotherapy, temozolomide, or both before, and most underwent both. Of the patients given treatment, roughly 60% were male and 37.5% were female, and a mean age of about 40 years was recorded.

Trimming cost V 3 bases and J 6 bases, with 11 bases left between them. CDR3 length: 14 residues. Germline CDR1 and CDR2: SEHNR and FQNEAQ (reference sequence). Described time point: week 5, during vaccination. The content of each vaccine dose was 300 ug of mutant IDH1 20-mer peptide, and topical imiquimod accompanied it. TCRdb keeps only in-frame clones here, not all; method: immunoSEQ multiplex PCR. The repertoire holds about 38,000 clones, with roughly 79% as singletons. The sequences come from PBMCs, collected from a glioma patient whose treatment included an IDH1 peptide vaccine. The chain couples TRBV7-9 to TRBJ1-4, with a tentative D call TRBD1 (5 bases). This receptor was obtained from a man in his fifties or sixties with glioma. The CDR3 protein is CASSFATAHEKLFF. The CDR3 DNA is TGTGCCAGCAGCTTCGCGACAGCCCATGAAAAACTGTTTTTT.